This paragraph reports one T cell receptor beta chain. What it binds is unknown. The data were taken from a study of blood T cells in healthy people across ages. General study points: The recorded TCR beta diversity per million T cells decreased in a roughly linear manner with age. The study found more naive CD4+ cells and higher diversity in long-lived than aged donors.

Primed by a sample-barcoded 5' primer and a J-beta primer mix, a second PCR proceeded for 7 to 11 cycles. TCRdb fed the 5' RACE reads into MiXCR, producing one record per CDR3 protein. The data contain 1.5 million to 1.8 million distinct CDR3 sequences, approximately 42% of them singletons. V was clipped by 1 base and J by 3 bases, with 13 bases between them. This CDR3 region has 15 residues. Germline V gene lookup returns CDR1 MDHEN and CDR2 SYDVKM. Specimen: blood. The sequence derives from a woman under 30 in good health. This rearrangement joins TRBV28 to TRBJ2-7; TRBD1 or TRBD2 may be the D gene (6 bases each). For the CDR3, the DNA is TGTGCCAGCAGTTTATCAAGGGGGACTTACTACGAGCAGTACTTC. It codes for CASSLSRGTYYEQYF.